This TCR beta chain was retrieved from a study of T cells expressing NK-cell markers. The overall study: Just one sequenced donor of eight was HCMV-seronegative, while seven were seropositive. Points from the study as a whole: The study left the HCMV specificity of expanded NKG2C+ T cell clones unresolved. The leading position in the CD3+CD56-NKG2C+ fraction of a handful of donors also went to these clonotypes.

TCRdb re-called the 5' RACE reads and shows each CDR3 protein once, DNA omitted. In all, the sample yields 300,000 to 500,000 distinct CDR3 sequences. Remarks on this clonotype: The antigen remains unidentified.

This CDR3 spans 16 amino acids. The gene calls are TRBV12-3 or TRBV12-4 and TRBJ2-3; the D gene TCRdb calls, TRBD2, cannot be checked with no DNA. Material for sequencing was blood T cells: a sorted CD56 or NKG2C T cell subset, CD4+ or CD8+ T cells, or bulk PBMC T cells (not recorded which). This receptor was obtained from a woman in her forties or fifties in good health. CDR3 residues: CASSLGPLATSDTQYF.